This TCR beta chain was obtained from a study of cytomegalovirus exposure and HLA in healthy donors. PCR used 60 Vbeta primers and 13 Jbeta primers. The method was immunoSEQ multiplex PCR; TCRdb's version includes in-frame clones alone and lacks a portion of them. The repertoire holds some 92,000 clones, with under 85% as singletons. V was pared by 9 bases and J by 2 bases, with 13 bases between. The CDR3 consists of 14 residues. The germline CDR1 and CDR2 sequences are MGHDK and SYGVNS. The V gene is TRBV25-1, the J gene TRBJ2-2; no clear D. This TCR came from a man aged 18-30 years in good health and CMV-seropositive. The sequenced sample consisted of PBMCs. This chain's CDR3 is CASNPGSNTGELFF. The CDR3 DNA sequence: TGTGCCAGTAACCCGGGTTCAAACACCGGGGAGCTGTTTTTT.